This section outlines one T cell receptor (beta chain) sequence together with its context. Unmatched junction bases numbered 19, after V lost 2 bases and J lost 4 bases. The CDR3 consists of 20 residues. Germline CDR1 is GTSNPN and CDR2 is SVGIG (reference sequence). The data belong to a study of technical replicates of blood from a few donors. Assay: immunoSEQ multiplex PCR; the TCRdb copy retains only in-frame clones and omits some. The sample has about 12,000 clones, 94% seen once; the top ten hold 6.5% to 7.5%. The V gene is TRBV30, the J gene TRBJ2-2, with 10 bases lining up with TRBD2. The sequencing input was PBMCs. The TCR was taken from a human donor in good health. The CDR3: CAWSIEIVLAGGSSTGELFF. The CDR3 nucleotides read TGTGCCTGGAGTATCGAGATTGTGTTAGCGGGAGGATCGAGCACCGGGGAGCTGTTTTTT.